This entry lists 27 T cell receptor beta chains sequenced from one sample in a study of T-cell reconstitution after alpha-beta-depleted transplantation in children. This sample's TCRbeta library carried unique molecular identifier barcodes. TCRdb recomputed calls from the PCR reads with MiXCR, one row per CDR3 protein. Of under 450,000 distinct CDR3 sequences detected, roughly 16% appear once; the ten largest clones hold approximately 29%. Material: PBMCs, mostly from graft donor cells, obtained 360 days after TCRalphabeta/CD19-depleted stem cell transplant. Receptor source: a boy younger than two who had a stem cell transplant for Wiskott-Aldrich syndrome, so the T cells may come from the graft donor.

The chain combines TRBV2 with TRBJ1-2; 8 positions agree with TRBD1. The germline V gene has CDR1 SNHLY and CDR2 FYNNEI. The CDR3 contains 13 residues. Trimming cost V 6 bases and J 5 bases; bases outside gene matches: 5. As DNA, the CDR3 is TGTGCCAGCAGCTCGGACAGGGTTTATGGCTACACCTTC. This encodes CASSSDRVYGYTF.

The V call is TRBV7-8, the J call TRBJ2-1; 8 positions match TRBD2. V shed 1 base and J 10 bases; nucleotides not matched to a gene: 6. This CDR3 region has 14 residues. The germline gives CDR1 SGHVS, CDR2 FQNEAQ. DNA of the CDR3: TGTGCCAGCAGCTTAGACAGATTAGCGGGGGAGCAGTTCTTC. Translating gives CASSLDRLAGEQFF.

CDR3 nucleotide sequence: TGTGCCAGCAGCTTAGCGCAGGGAACGAACACCGGGGAGCTGTTTTTT. Residues: CASSLAQGTNTGELFF. The chain joins TRBV7-9 to TRBJ2-2; a weak D match, TRBD1 (5 bases). V was trimmed by 0 bases and J by 0 bases, leaving 8 bases between them. This CDR3 spans 16 amino acids. Germline lookup yields CDR1 SEHNR and CDR2 FQNEAQ (reference sequence).

This clonotype showed up just a few times. This sequence joins TRBV4-3 and TRBJ2-2; TRBD1 matches 7 bases. The V and J ends lost 4 bases and 1 base, in that order; junction bases with no gene match: 6. CDR3 length: 16 residues. Germline loops: CDR1 LGHNA, CDR2 YSLEER. This CDR3 reads CASSRRQGGNTGELFF. CDR3 nucleotides: TGCGCCAGCAGCCGACGACAGGGTGGGAACACCGGGGAGCTGTTTTTT.

V gene TRBV20-1 combines with J gene TRBJ2-7; D tentatively reads TRBD1 or TRBD2 (5 bases each). The germline V and J ends were trimmed by 3 bases and 1 base, with 13 bases remaining between them. The CDR3 sequence is 14 residues long. The germline gives CDR1 DFQATT, CDR2 SNEGSKA (reference sequence). As DNA, the CDR3 is TGCAGTGCTAGCCGAGGGACCCTTTCCTACGAGCAGTACTTC. Translation: CSASRGTLSYEQYF.

V and J are TRBV7-9 and TRBJ1-4; D unresolved. Trimming left V 3 bases short and J 9 bases short, with 14 bases between. This CDR3 is built from 14 residues. The V gene's germline CDR1 is SEHNR and CDR2 FQNEAQ (reference sequence). As DNA, the CDR3 is TGTGCCAGCAGCTTTAGGCCCCCCGGCCAAAAACTGTTTTTT. Residues: CASSFRPPGQKLFF.

This clonotype has a handful of counts. The chain uses TRBV12-3 or TRBV12-4 and TRBJ2-1; TRBD2 aligns across 12 bases. V gave up 1 base and J gave up 10 bases; unmatched junction bases: 5. The CDR3 is made up of 15 amino acids. The CDR3 spells CASSLGGLAGWEQFF. CDR3 DNA sequence: TGTGCCAGCAGTTTAGGTGGACTAGCGGGGTGGGAGCAGTTCTTC.

Only a few counts were recorded for this clonotype. The V gene is TRBV25-1, the J gene TRBJ2-3, with TRBD1 identical over 7 bases. CDR1 and CDR2 from the germline V gene are MGHDK and SYGVNS. The CDR3 is 16 amino acids. The V gene end was trimmed by 0 bases and the J gene end by 2 bases; junction bases not matched to a gene: 5. The CDR3, as DNA: TGTGCCAGCAGTGAATATGCGACAGGGACCACAGATACGCAGTATTTT. Its protein product is CASSEYATGTTDTQYF.

The rearrangement uses TRBV4-3 and TRBJ2-3; tentatively, D is TRBD1 or TRBD2 (5 bases each). The CDR3 totals 17 residues. Germline CDR1 and CDR2: LGHNA and YSLEER. V gave up 1 base and J gave up 1 base, with 15 bases separating them. This chain's CDR3 is CASSQGLQVGGTDTQYF. The CDR3 nucleotides read TGCGCCAGCAGCCAAGGCCTACAGGTCGGGGGCACAGATACGCAGTATTTT.

This clonotype was recorded at least ten times. The V gene is TRBV4-1, the J gene TRBJ2-1, with TRBD2 identical over 7 bases. Unmatched junction bases numbered 8, after V lost 4 bases and J lost 8 bases. Germline V gives CDR1 MGHRA, CDR2 YSYEKL. This CDR3 spans 14 amino acids. CDR3 amino acids: CASSRRGGGYEQFF. The CDR3 DNA reads as TGCGCCAGCAGCCGACGCGGGGGAGGATATGAGCAGTTCTTC.

This clonotype was seen only a few times. The chain recombines TRBV7-9 with TRBJ2-7; unclear D gene. Germline values: CDR1 SEHNR, CDR2 FQNEAQ (reference sequence). CDR3 length equals 12 residues. Trimming left V 2 bases short and J 5 bases short, with 7 bases between. In DNA, the CDR3 is TGTGCCAGCAGCTTAATGGCCGACGAGCAGTACTTC. This sequence encodes CASSLMADEQYF.

A few counts support this clonotype. The rearrangement links TRBV6-5 to TRBJ2-1; 8 nucleotides match TRBD2. Germline V gives CDR1 MNHEY, CDR2 SVGAGI. Trimming took 2 bases from V and 4 from J; bases not matched to a gene: 16. CDR3 length equals 19 residues. The CDR3 protein is CASSYGPWLAGGRYNEQFF. Here the CDR3 DNA reads TGTGCCAGCAGTTACGGCCCGTGGTTGGCGGGAGGCCGATACAATGAGCAGTTCTTC.

This clonotype was seen a handful of times. The chain links TRBV27 to TRBJ2-2; unclear D gene. CDR3 length: 17 amino acids. Trimming took off 2 bases at V and 2 bases at J, with 15 bases between the two ends. CDR1 is MNHEY, CDR2 SMNVEV, per germline (reference sequence). As DNA, the CDR3 is TGTGCCAGCAGTTTAGTCGTCAGGAGCGCCAACACCGGGGAGCTGTTTTTT. Its protein product is CASSLVVRSANTGELFF.

The J gene is TRBJ2-7, the V gene TRBV6-1; 8 nucleotides match TRBD1. Germline CDR1 reads MNHNS; CDR2 reads SASEGT. The J segment lost 5 bases and the V segment lost 5 bases, leaving 8 bases of the junction unmatched. The CDR3 totals 14 residues. CDR3 sequence: CASSRATGAHEQYF. CDR3 nucleotides: TGTGCCAGCAGTAGGGCGACAGGGGCCCACGAGCAGTACTTC.

This clonotype was counted between two and nine times. V is TRBV14 and J is TRBJ2-7, with D perhaps matching TRBD2 (6 bases). This CDR3 is built from 15 residues. Looked up from germline, CDR1 is SGHDN and CDR2 is FVKESK. Trimming took 4 bases from V and 4 from J, leaving 17 bases between them. CDR3 sequence reads: CASSLASALIYEQYF. The CDR3 DNA reads as TGTGCCAGCAGCCTCGCTAGCGCTTTAATTTACGAGCAGTACTTC.

This clonotype has only a few counts. The chain couples TRBV3-1 to TRBJ2-1; no definite D call. The CDR3 is 15 residues long. The germline gives CDR1 LGHDT, CDR2 YNNKEL (reference sequence). The V gene lost 0 bases and the J gene lost 3 bases, with 9 bases spanning the gap. CDR3 sequence: CASSQDHLGYNEQFF. CDR3 coding DNA: TGTGCCAGCAGCCAAGATCACCTAGGCTACAATGAGCAGTTCTTC.

This clonotype appeared a few times. The chain recombines TRBV11-3 with TRBJ2-7, with 10 bases identical to TRBD2. Germline-derived CDR1 and CDR2 are SGHNT and YENEEA. There are 15 residues in the CDR3. J lost 3 bases, V lost 5 bases, and 7 bases had no gene match. The CDR3 DNA reads TGTGCCAGCAGCGAGGCTAGCGGGAGTTTCTACGAGCAGTACTTC. Its protein product is CASSEASGSFYEQYF.

This clonotype was observed a handful of times. The V and J genes are TRBV12-3 or TRBV12-4 and TRBJ2-1, with TRBD2 identical over 9 bases. The CDR3 spans 15 residues. Losses at the gene ends were 2 bases for V and 6 bases for J; bases not matched to a gene: 5. CDR3 protein: CASSLRLAGTNEQFF. The CDR3 DNA is TGTGCCAGCAGTTTAAGGCTAGCGGGAACCAATGAGCAGTTCTTC.

This clonotype was seen repeatedly, ten times or more. The chain joins TRBV5-1 to TRBJ2-3, with TRBD2 as a possible D gene (6 bases). Trimming removed 3 bases at V and 2 bases at J, with 16 bases between. Per germline, CDR1 SGHRS and CDR2 YFSETQ. This CDR3 region has 16 residues. The CDR3 nucleotides are TGCGCCAGCAGCTCATACGGGACTTCATCCACAGATACGCAGTATTTT. This translates into CASSSYGTSSTDTQYF.

This clonotype was seen many times. V gene TRBV5-1 combines with J gene TRBJ1-1, with TRBD1 identical over 7 bases. Germline CDR1 reads SGHRS; CDR2 reads YFSETQ. The J segment lost 7 bases and the V segment lost 0 bases, leaving 3 bases of the junction unmatched. There are 13 residues in the CDR3. The CDR3 is CASSLGQGGEAFF. CDR3 nucleotides: TGCGCCAGCAGCTTGGGACAGGGAGGTGAAGCTTTCTTT.

J is TRBJ1-4 and V is TRBV3-1; 9 bases match TRBD1. The germline V gene encodes CDR1 LGHDT and CDR2 YNNKEL (reference sequence). J lost 5 bases, V lost 3 bases, and 4 bases had no gene match. The CDR3 contains 15 residues. CDR3 nucleotide sequence: TGTGCCAGCAGCCATTCGGGACAGGGAAATGAAAAACTGTTTTTT. Translating gives CASSHSGQGNEKLFF.

The rearrangement joins TRBV7-9 to TRBJ2-7; D might be TRBD2 (5 bases). Trimming stripped 7 bases from V and 0 bases from J, with 16 bases between. Per the germline V gene, CDR1 is SEHNR and CDR2 is FQNEAQ (reference sequence). There are 15 residues in the CDR3. The CDR3 bases are TGTGCCAGCACCAAACGGTCAGCGGCCTCCTACGAGCAGTACTTC. Protein sequence: CASTKRSAASYEQYF.

The V call is TRBV3-1, the J call TRBJ2-1, with D perhaps TRBD1 (5 bases). Per the germline V gene, CDR1 is LGHDT and CDR2 is YNNKEL (reference sequence). The CDR3 totals 11 residues. Trimming pared 3 bases from V and 15 bases from J, leaving 12 bases between. The CDR3, as DNA: TGTGCCAGCAGCCAGTCCGACAGTCTGTTCTTC. It specifies CASSQSDSLFF.

This chain joins TRBV5-5 and TRBJ2-5; a weak D match, TRBD1 (7 bases). CDR3 length: 18 residues. Germline values: CDR1 SGHKS, CDR2 YYEKEE (reference sequence). V lost 0 bases and J lost 4, with 22 bases in between. The CDR3 DNA is TGTGCCAGCAGCTTGGGGACTCGGGGGCAGGGGGTTGGAGAGACCCAGTACTTC. This translates into CASSLGTRGQGVGETQYF.

This clonotype was seen just once. The chain links TRBV3-1 to TRBJ2-2; 8 positions agree with TRBD1. The CDR3 is made up of 17 amino acids. Germline CDR1 LGHDT, CDR2 YNNKEL (reference sequence). The V and J ends lost 0 bases and 2 bases, in that order; junction bases with no gene match: 5. Written as DNA, the CDR3 is TGTGCCAGCAGCCAAGACCCGGACAGGGCAAACACCGGGGAGCTGTTTTTT. Protein sequence: CASSQDPDRANTGELFF.

As concerns this clonotype: This may be a read error: a much more frequent sequence differs by one nucleotide. V gene TRBV6-2 or TRBV6-3 combines with J gene TRBJ2-1; maybe TRBD2 (6 bases). The germline gives CDR1 MNHEY, CDR2 SVGEGT. The CDR3 extends over 15 amino acids. The CDR3 DNA is TGTGCCAGCAGTTTAGATAGGAGGGCCTACAATGAGCCGTTCTTC. Translated: CASSLDRRAYNEPFF.

This clonotype was detected only a few times. This rearrangement joins TRBV2 to TRBJ1-2; 7 bases map to TRBD1. Germline CDR1 SNHLY, CDR2 FYNNEI. CDR3 length: 15 amino acids. Unmatched junction bases numbered 10, after V lost 5 bases and J lost 4 bases. CDR3 sequence: CASSFLPGQFYGYTF. The CDR3 DNA is TGTGCCAGCAGTTTTCTGCCGGGACAGTTCTATGGCTACACCTTC. Variable domain in full (rest from reference TRBV2 and TRBJ1-2): EPEVTQTPSHQVTQMGQEVILRCVPISNHLYFYWYRQILGQKVEFLVSFYNNEISEKSEIFDDQFSVERPDGSNFTLKIRSTKLEDSAMYFCASSFLPGQFYGYTFGSGTRLTVV.